A selection of T cell receptor beta chains follows, all from one sample in a study of chemoradiotherapy in HPV16-positive cancers. The protocol was immunoSEQ multiplex PCR, while the TCRdb copy is restricted to in-frame clones and leaves out a portion. The data show some 12,000 clones, with approximately 90% seen just once and more than 1.5% held by the top ten. The sample was blood, taken from a patient who underwent chemoradiotherapy. The receptors come from a human donor with HPV-associated anogenital cancer. CDR3s include the opening cysteine and the closing phenylalanine or tryptophan. A D gene is named only where the DNA matches it firmly. Size tells how often a clone was seen (once, few, many) or the class of an expanded clone, and some rows leave it out.

NA	once	TRBJ1-2	TRBV30	TGTGCCTGGAGTGGGGGAGTTAGATATGGCTACACCTTC	CAWSGGVRYGYTF
TRBD1	NA	TRBJ1-2	TRBV5-4	TGTGCCAGCAGCTTCGGACAGGAGAATGGCTACACCTTC	CASSFGQENGYTF
NA	NA	TRBJ2-1	TRBV19	TGTGCCAGTAGTATTGGGCCAAGCTCCTACAATGAGCAGTTCTTC	CASSIGPSSYNEQFF
TRBD1	once	TRBJ2-5	TRBV30	TGTGCCTGGAGTTCTGGGACAGGGGGCGCGGAGACCCAGTACTTC	CAWSSGTGGAETQYF
NA	NA	TRBJ2-5	TRBV5-6	TGTGCCAGCAGCTTTGGAGGGGCGCACGAGACCCAGTACTTC	CASSFGGAHETQYF
TRBD1	NA	TRBJ1-2	TRBV27	TGTGCCAGCAGTTTTAACAGGGGGGGCTATGGCTACACCTTC	CASSFNRGGYGYTF
NA	NA	TRBJ1-2	TRBV9	TGTGCCAGCAGCGTAAACAGCGCCACTTACTATGGCTACACCTTC	CASSVNSATYYGYTF
TRBD2	NA	TRBJ2-2	TRBV9	TGTGCCAGCAGCGTAACAACGGGGGGTTCCGGGGAGCTGTTTTTT	CASSVTTGGSGELFF
NA	NA	TRBJ2-7	TRBV7-2	TGTGCCAGCAGCTTAGCGAGCTCCTACGAGCAGTACTTC	CASSLASSYEQYF
NA	NA	TRBJ1-2	TRBV4-1	TGCGCCAGCAGCCAAGAACAAAGAAACTATGGCTACACCTTC	CASSQEQRNYGYTF
NA	NA	TRBJ1-2	TRBV11-2	TGTGCCAGCAGCCGCCTACAGGAGACTAACTATGGCTACACCTTC	CASSRLQETNYGYTF
NA	NA	TRBJ1-5	TRBV7-9	TGTGCCAGCAGCGGTAACAACCGCAATCAGCCCCAGCATTTT	CASSGNNRNQPQHF
TRBD2	NA	TRBJ2-3	TRBV11-2	TGTGCCAGCAGCTTTGGAACGAGCGGGGGTGGGCGGAGAGATACGCAGTATTTT	CASSFGTSGGGRRDTQYF
NA	once	TRBJ2-2	TRBV11-3	TGTGCCAGCAGCCCCCCACGACAAGGAGAACACCGGGGAGCTGTTTTT	CASSPPRQGEHRGAVF
NA	NA	TRBJ2-2	TRBV10-3	TGTGCCATCACAGCCAGGGACTCCACCGGGGAGCTGTTTTTT	CAITARDSTGELFF
TRBD1	NA	TRBJ1-5	TRBV27	TGTGCCAGCAGTCCCATCACAGGGGGCTTTCAGCCCCAGCATTTT	CASSPITGGFQPQHF
NA	NA	TRBJ2-1	TRBV5-8	TGTGCCAGCAGCTTGGGGGCAGATCAGTACAATGAGCAGTTCTTC	CASSLGADQYNEQFF
NA	NA	TRBJ2-7	TRBV7-2	TGTGCCAGCAGTCGTCCGGGACTTTTCTCCTACGAGCAGTACTTC	CASSRPGLFSYEQYF
TRBD1	NA	TRBJ1-2	TRBV7-2	TGTGCCAGCAGCTCAGGGGGCCATAACTATGGCTACACCTTC	CASSSGGHNYGYTF
NA	NA	TRBJ1-1	TRBV7-9	TGTGCCAGCAGCTCATACTTAAACACTGAAGCTTTCTTT	CASSSYLNTEAFF
NA	NA	TRBJ1-2	TRBV2	TGTGCCAGCAGTGAAGGGGTCGGCTACACCTTC	CASSEGVGYTF
TRBD1	NA	TRBJ1-4	TRBV4-1	TGCGCCAGCAGCCCGACTCCGGGACAGACTAATGAAAAACTGTTTTTT	CASSPTPGQTNEKLFF
TRBD1	NA	TRBJ1-1	TRBV29-1	TGCAGCGTCGAACAGGGGGACACTGAAGCTTTCTTT	CSVEQGDTEAFF
TRBD2	NA	TRBJ2-7	TRBV5-6	TGTGCCAGCAGCGGACTTCGGGGGGGCCGGGCCGAGCAGTACTTC	CASSGLRGGRAEQYF
NA	NA	TRBJ1-2	TRBV28	TGTGCCAGCAGTTTTCTGAAGGATAACCGAAACTATGGCTACACCTTC	CASSFLKDNRNYGYTF
NA	NA	TRBJ1-2	TRBV19	TGTGCCAGTAGTGCCGCGCGGGGCGCTGCTAACTATGGCTACACCTTC	CASSAARGAANYGYTF
TRBD2	NA	TRBJ2-3	TRBV7-6	TGTGCCAGCAGCCCCAGGAGACTAGCGGGGGGTGAAGATACGCAGTATTTT	CASSPRRLAGGEDTQYF
NA	NA	TRBJ2-7	TRBV11-2	TGTGCCAGCAGCTTAGATAGGGGGACGTACGAGCAGTACTTC	CASSLDRGTYEQYF
NA	once	TRBJ2-7	TRBV11-2	TGTGCCAGCAGCCCCCGACGCTTTTCGGGACGAGGCGCCGAGCAGTACTTC	CASSPRRFSGRGAEQYF
NA	NA	TRBJ1-6	TRBV18	TGTGCCAGCTCACCCACAGGGTACTTCTCACCCCTCCACTTT	CASSPTGYFSPLHF
NA	few	TRBJ2-5	TRBV6-5	TGTGCCAGCTCCGGAGGGGCAGAACAGACCCAGTACTTC	CASSGGAEQTQYF
NA	NA	TRBJ1-1	TRBV5-1	TGCGCCAGCAGCTTGACTACGGGACAAAACACTGAAGCTTTCTTT	CASSLTTGQNTEAFF
NA	NA	TRBJ2-7	TRBV13	TGTGCCAGCAGCTCGGTTGGGGGGGCTTACGAGCAGTACTTC	CASSSVGGAYEQYF
TRBD1	NA	TRBJ1-1	TRBV4-3	TGCGCCAGCAGCCAAGATCTAGGGGGACAGTGGGCTGAAGCTTTCTTT	CASSQDLGGQWAEAFF
NA	NA	TRBJ1-4	TRBV4-3	TGCGCCAGCAGCCAAGGGGCCGTTGGGGAAAAACTGTTTTTT	CASSQGAVGEKLFF
NA	NA	TRBJ1-2	TRBV6-1	TGTGCCAGCAGTTTGACAGCCTACTATGGCTACACCTTC	CASSLTAYYGYTF
NA	NA	TRBJ2-2	TRBV27	TGTGCCAGCAGTTTACGTACAAGGGGATTATCGGTAACCGGGGAGCTGTTTTTT	CASSLRTRGLSVTGELFF
NA	NA	TRBJ1-5	TRBV5-8	TGTGCCAGCAGCTCCCGGGGGGGACGGGGCCATCAGCCCCAGCATTTT	CASSSRGGRGHQPQHF
TRBD2	NA	TRBJ2-1	TRBV6-6	TGTGCCAGCAGTTACTTATCCGGGACTAGCTACAATGAGCAGTTCTTC	CASSYLSGTSYNEQFF
NA	NA	TRBJ1-4	TRBV27	TGTGCCAGCAGTGCCCCAGGGTCAGGCAGTGAAAAACTGTTTTTT	CASSAPGSGSEKLFF
NA	once	TRBJ2-7	TRBV7-2	TGTGCCAGCAGCTTCGGCGGTAGCTACGAGCAGTACTTC	CASSFGGSYEQYF
NA	NA	TRBJ1-1	TRBV15	TGTGCCACCAGCAGGGAGGTGTTCACTGAAGCTTTCTTT	CATSREVFTEAFF
NA	NA	TRBJ1-6	TRBV7-8	TGTGCCAGCAGGCTAGGTGGGGACTATAATTCACCCCTCCACTTT	CASRLGGDYNSPLHF